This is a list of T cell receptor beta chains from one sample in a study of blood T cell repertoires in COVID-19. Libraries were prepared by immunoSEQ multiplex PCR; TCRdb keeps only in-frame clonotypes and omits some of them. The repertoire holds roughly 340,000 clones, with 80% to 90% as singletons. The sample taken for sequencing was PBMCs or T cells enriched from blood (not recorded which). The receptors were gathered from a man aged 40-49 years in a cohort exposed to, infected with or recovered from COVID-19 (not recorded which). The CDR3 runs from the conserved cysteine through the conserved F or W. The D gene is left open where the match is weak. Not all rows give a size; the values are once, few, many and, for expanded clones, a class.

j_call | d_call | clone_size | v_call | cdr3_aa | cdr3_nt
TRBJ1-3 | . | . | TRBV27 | CASSLSRQSGNTIYF | TGTGCCAGCAGTTTATCTAGACAGTCCGGAAACACCATATATTTT
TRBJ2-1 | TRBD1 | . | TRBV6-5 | CASSYNQQGAHEQFF | TGTGCCAGCAGTTACAACCAACAGGGGGCCCATGAGCAGTTCTTC
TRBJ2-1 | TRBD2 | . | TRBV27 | CASTFRTGLAGPTYNEQFF | TGTGCCAGCACCTTCCGAACCGGACTAGCGGGACCTACCTACAATGAGCAGTTCTTC
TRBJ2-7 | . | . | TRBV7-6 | CASSFADTLGEQYF | TGTGCCAGCAGCTTTGCGGACACCTTGGGGGAGCAGTACTTC
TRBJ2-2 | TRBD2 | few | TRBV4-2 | CASSQASGGGTGELFF | TGTGCCAGCAGCCAAGCGTCGGGAGGGGGCACCGGGGAGCTGTTTTTT
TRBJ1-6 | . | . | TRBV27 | CASSLVRTTNSPLHF | TGTGCCAGCAGTTTAGTCAGGACTACTAATTCACCCCTCCACTTT
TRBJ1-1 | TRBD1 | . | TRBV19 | CASSHRQGERNTEAFF | TGTGCCAGTAGTCATAGACAGGGGGAACGGAACACTGAAGCTTTCTTT
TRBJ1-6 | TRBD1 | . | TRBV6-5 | CASSYSWTGDSPLHF | TGTGCCAGCAGTTACTCTTGGACAGGGGATTCACCCCTCCACTTT
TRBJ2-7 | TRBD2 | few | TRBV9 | CASSEGTSFLDEQYF | TGTGCCAGCAGCGAGGGGACTAGCTTCCTGGACGAGCAGTACTTC
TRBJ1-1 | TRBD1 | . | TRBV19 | CASSFARGTEAFF | TGTGCCAGTAGTTTCGCCAGGGGGACTGAAGCTTTCTTT
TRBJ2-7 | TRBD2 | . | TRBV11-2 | CASSLGAGATYEQYF | TGTGCCAGCAGCTTAGGGGCGGGAGCAACCTACGAGCAGTACTTC
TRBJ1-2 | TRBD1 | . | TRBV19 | CASRTSGGGRDGYTF | TGTGCCAGCCGAACATCAGGGGGCGGACGGGATGGCTACACCTTC
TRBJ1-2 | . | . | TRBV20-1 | CSASRQSGYTF | TGCAGTGCTTCTCGACAGTCTGGCTACACCTTC
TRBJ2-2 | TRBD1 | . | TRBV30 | CAWGQAGGELFF | TGTGCCTGGGGACAGGCGGGCGGGGAGCTGTTTTTT
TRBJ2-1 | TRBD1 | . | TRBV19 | CASSIGVWTGRNEQFF | TGTGCCAGTAGTATAGGGGTGTGGACAGGGAGGAATGAGCAGTTCTTC
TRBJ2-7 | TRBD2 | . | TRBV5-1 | CASSAGTSGRPSQSSYEQYF | TGCGCCAGCAGCGCCGGGACTAGCGGGAGGCCCTCTCAAAGCTCCTACGAGCAGTACTTC
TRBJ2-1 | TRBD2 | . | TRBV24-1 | CATSDRSGGPYNEQFF | TGTGCCACCAGTGATAGGAGCGGGGGTCCATACAATGAGCAGTTCTTC
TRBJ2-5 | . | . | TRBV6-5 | CASSSGPQETQYF | TGTGCCAGCAGTAGCGGTCCCCAAGAGACCCAGTACTTC
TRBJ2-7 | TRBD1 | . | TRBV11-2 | CASSLGQGAMYEQYF | TGTGCCAGCAGCTTAGGTCAGGGGGCGATGTACGAGCAGTACTTC
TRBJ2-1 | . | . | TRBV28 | CASSLPDRTYNEQFF | TGTGCCAGCAGTTTGCCGGACAGAACCTACAATGAGCAGTTCTTC
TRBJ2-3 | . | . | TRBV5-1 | CASSLDRTDTQYF | TGCGCCAGCAGCTTAGATCGGACAGATACGCAGTATTTT
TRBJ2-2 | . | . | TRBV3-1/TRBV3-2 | CASSQGAYVANTGELFF | TGTGCCAGCAGCCAAGGGGCTTACGTCGCGAACACCGGGGAGCTGTTTTTT
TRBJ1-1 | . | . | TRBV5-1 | CASSLVWGRTEAFF | TGCGCCAGCAGCTTGGTTTGGGGGCGCACTGAAGCTTTCTTT
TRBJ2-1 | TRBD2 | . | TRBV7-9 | CASSFLTSGSGNEQFF | TGTGCCAGCAGCTTCTTGACTAGCGGGAGTGGCAATGAGCAGTTCTTC
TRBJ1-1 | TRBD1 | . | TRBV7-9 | CASSPQTGKNTEAFF | TGTGCCAGCAGCCCTCAGACAGGGAAGAACACTGAAGCTTTCTTT
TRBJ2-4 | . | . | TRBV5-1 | CASSLGGAGGLDIQYF | TGCGCCAGCAGCTTGGGAGGCGCTGGAGGGTTAGACATTCAGTACTTC
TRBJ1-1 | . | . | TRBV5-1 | CASSLASQINTEAFF | TGCGCCAGCAGCTTGGCCTCACAGATAAACACTGAAGCTTTCTTT
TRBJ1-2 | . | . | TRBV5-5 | CASSSSLWGYTF | TGTGCCAGCAGCTCTAGTCTCTGGGGCTACACCTTC
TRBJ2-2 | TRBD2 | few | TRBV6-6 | CASRRQGSSGRGGELFF | TGTGCCAGCAGACGACAGGGTTCAAGCGGGAGGGGCGGGGAGCTGTTTTTT
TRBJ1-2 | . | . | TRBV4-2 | CASSQEIGRITNYGYTF | TGTGCCAGCAGCCAAGAGATCGGCAGGATTACTAACTATGGCTACACCTTC
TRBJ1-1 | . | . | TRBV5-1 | CASSPPSNTEAFF | TGCGCCAGCAGTCCTCCTTCGAACACTGAAGCTTTCTTT
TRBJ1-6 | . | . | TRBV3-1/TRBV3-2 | CASSLTGNLHF | TGTGCCAGCAGTCTTACAGGGAACCTCCACTTT
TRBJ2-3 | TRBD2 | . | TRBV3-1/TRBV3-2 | CASSSPSGSTDTQYF | TGTGCCAGCAGCTCTCCTAGCGGGAGCACAGATACGCAGTATTTT
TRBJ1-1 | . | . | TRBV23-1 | CASNPGHPNTEAFF | TGCGCCAGCAACCCGGGACACCCGAACACTGAAGCTTTCTTT
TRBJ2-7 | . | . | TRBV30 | CAWSVHSGRAYEQYF | TGTGCCTGGAGTGTACATTCGGGTAGAGCCTACGAGCAGTACTTC
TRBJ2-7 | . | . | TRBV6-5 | CASTRGQSVYEQYF | TGTGCCAGCACGCGAGGACAGTCGGTCTACGAGCAGTACTTC
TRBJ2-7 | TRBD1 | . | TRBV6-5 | CASSRDSEFYEQYF | TGTGCCAGCAGTAGGGACAGCGAGTTCTACGAGCAGTACTTC
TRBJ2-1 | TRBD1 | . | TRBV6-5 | CASLTGGNNEQFF | TGTGCCAGCTTGACAGGGGGTAACAATGAGCAGTTCTTC
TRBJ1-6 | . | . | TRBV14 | CASSQATGQTSPLHF | TGTGCCAGCAGCCAAGCGACAGGTCAGACCTCACCCCTCCACTTT
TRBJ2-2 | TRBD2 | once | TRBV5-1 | CASSLTSGTPGELFF | TGCGCCAGCAGCTTGACTAGCGGGACTCCCGGGGAGCTGTTTTTT
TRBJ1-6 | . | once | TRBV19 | CASSHRVPNSPLHF | TGTGCCAGTAGTCACCGGGTTCCCAATTCACCCCTCCACTTT
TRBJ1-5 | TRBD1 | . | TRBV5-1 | CASSRDSQNQPQHF | TGCGCCAGCAGCCGGGACAGTCAGAATCAGCCCCAGCATTTT
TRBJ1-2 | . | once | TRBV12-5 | CASGSSSGYGYTF | TGTGCTAGTGGATCTTCATCAGGGTATGGCTACACCTTC
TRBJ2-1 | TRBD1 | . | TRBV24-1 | CATARTGGYNEQFF | TGTGCCACCGCCAGGACAGGGGGATACAATGAGCAGTTCTTC
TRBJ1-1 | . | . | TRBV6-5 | CASSYSTTGNTEAFF | TGTGCCAGCAGTTACTCTACGACAGGGAACACTGAAGCTTTCTTT
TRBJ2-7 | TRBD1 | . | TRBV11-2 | CASTIGQGRYEQYF | TGTGCCAGCACCATCGGACAGGGGAGATACGAGCAGTACTTC
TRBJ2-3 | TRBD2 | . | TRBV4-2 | CASSQALLAGATDTQYF | TGTGCCAGCAGCCAAGCCCTACTAGCGGGAGCCACAGATACGCAGTATTTT
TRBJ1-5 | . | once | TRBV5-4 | CASSTASSPGVYSNQPQHF | TGTGCCAGCAGCACCGCCAGTTCCCCGGGGGTATATAGCAATCAGCCCCAGCATTTT
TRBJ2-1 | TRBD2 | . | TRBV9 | CASTTTTSPNEQFF | TGTGCCAGCACCACAACGACTAGCCCGAATGAGCAGTTCTTC
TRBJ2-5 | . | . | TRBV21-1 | CASGDGGQETQYF | TGTGCCAGCGGCGACGGGGGGCAAGAGACCCAGTACTTC
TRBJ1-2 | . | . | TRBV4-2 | CASSSTGDGYTF | TGTGCCAGCAGCTCCACAGGAGATGGCTACACCTTC
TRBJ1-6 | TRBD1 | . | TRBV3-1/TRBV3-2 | CASSLLDRANSPLHF | TGTGCCAGCAGCTTACTGGACAGGGCCAATTCACCCCTCCACTTT
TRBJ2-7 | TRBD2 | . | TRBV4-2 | CASSQAPLAEFYEQYF | TGTGCCAGCAGCCAAGCACCCCTAGCGGAATTTTACGAGCAGTACTTC
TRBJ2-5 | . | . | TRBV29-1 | CSGDMGYGETQYF | TGCAGCGGGGACATGGGCTATGGGGAGACCCAGTACTTC
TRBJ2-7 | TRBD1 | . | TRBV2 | CASRSDRGDEQYF | TGTGCCAGCAGGTCCGACAGGGGCGACGAGCAGTACTTC
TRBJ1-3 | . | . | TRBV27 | CASSLSGQGGGNTIYF | TGTGCCAGCAGTTTATCGGGCCAGGGTGGCGGAAACACCATATATTTT
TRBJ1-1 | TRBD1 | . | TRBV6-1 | CASSEGQGVTEAFF | TGTGCCAGCAGTGAAGGACAGGGGGTGACTGAAGCTTTCTTT